The 5 T cell receptor beta chains listed next were all sequenced from one sample in a study of blood T cell repertoires in COVID-19. The data were produced by immunoSEQ multiplex PCR, yet TCRdb's version contains in-frame clones alone and is incomplete. This table has roughly 100,000 clones, around 90% appearing once. What was sequenced was peripheral blood. The receptors come from an elderly woman in a cohort sampled during active COVID-19.

The chain has TRBV7-3 and TRBJ2-3; tentative D call: TRBD1 (6 bases). V dropped 4 bases and J dropped 6 bases, with 8 bases sitting between them. Germline loops: CDR1 SGHTA, CDR2 FQGTGA. The CDR3 runs 12 residues. The CDR3 DNA sequence: TGTGCCAGCAGCTCGCAGGGGGATACGCAGTATTTT. Its translation: CASSSQGDTQYF.

The gene calls are TRBV3-1 (or the pseudogene TRBV3-2) and TRBJ2-2; D call uncertain. Per the germline V gene, CDR1 is LGHDT and CDR2 is YNNKEL (reference sequence). This CDR3 region has 13 residues. V gave up 0 bases and J gave up 7 bases, with 6 bases separating them. The CDR3 loop is CASSQESSGELFF. In DNA form, the CDR3 reads TGTGCCAGCAGCCAAGAATCCAGCGGGGAGCTGTTTTTT.

CDR3 in DNA: TGTGCCAGCAGTTCCGACAGGGAGATTTCTTCCTACAATGAGCAGTTCTTC. Encoded protein: CASSSDREISSYNEQFF. V and J are TRBV7-2 and TRBJ2-1, with 7 bases identical to TRBD1. The junction had 12 bases not matched to a gene; V was cut back by 6 bases and J by 1 base. The germline gives CDR1 SGHTA, CDR2 FQGNSA. This CDR3 has 17 residues.

The chain joins TRBV19 to TRBJ1-1; 8 bases align to TRBD1. The CDR3 extends over 17 amino acids. The junction had 9 bases not matched to a gene; V was cut back by 3 bases and J by 0 bases. The germline gives CDR1 LNHDA, CDR2 SQIVND (reference sequence). CDR3 protein: CASSIPYRTGMNTEAFF. Here the CDR3 DNA reads TGTGCCAGTAGTATCCCCTACCGGACAGGGATGAACACTGAAGCTTTCTTT.

The rearrangement uses TRBV11-3 and TRBJ2-2, with D perhaps matching TRBD2 (6 bases). CDR3 length: 14 residues. CDR1 and CDR2 (germline): SGHNT, YENEEA. V lost 5 bases, J lost 4 bases, and 11 bases lay in between. The CDR3 bases are TGTGCCAGCAGCCCGGGAGCCATCACCGGGGAGCTGTTTTTT. It translates to CASSPGAITGELFF.